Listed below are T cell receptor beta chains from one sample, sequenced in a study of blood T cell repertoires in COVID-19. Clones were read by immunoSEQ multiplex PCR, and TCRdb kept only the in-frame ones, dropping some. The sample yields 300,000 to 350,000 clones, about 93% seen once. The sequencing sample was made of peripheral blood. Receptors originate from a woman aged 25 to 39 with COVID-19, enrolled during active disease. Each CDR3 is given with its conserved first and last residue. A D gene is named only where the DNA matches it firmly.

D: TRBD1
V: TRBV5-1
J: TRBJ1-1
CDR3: CASSLVSSDRGWNTEAFF
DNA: TGCGCCAGCAGCTTGGTTTCGAGTGACAGGGGATGGAACACTGAAGCTTTCTTT

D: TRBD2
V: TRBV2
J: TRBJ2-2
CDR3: CASSNAASGSAGELFF
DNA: TGTGCCAGCAGTAATGCGGCTAGCGGGAGCGCCGGGGAGCTGTTTTTT

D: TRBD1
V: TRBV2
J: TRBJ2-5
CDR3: CASDRGRETQYF
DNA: TGTGCCAGCGACAGGGGTAGGGAGACCCAGTACTTC

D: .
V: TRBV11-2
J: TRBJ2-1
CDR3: CASSLEVASRRRLFF
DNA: TGTGCCAGCAGCTTAGAGGTTGCTAGCCGAAGACGTCTGTTCTTC

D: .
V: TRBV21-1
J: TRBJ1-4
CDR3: CASSKPRNEKLFF
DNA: TGTGCCAGCAGCAAACCGAGGAATGAAAAACTGTTTTTT

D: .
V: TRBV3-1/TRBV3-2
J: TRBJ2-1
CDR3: CASSTRGEQFF
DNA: TGTGCCAGCAGCACGCGTGGTGAGCAGTTCTTC

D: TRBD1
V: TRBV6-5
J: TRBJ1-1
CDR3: CASSYLGQGARMGAFF
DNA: TGTGCCAGCAGTTACCTAGGACAGGGGGCTCGGATGGGAGCTTTCTTT

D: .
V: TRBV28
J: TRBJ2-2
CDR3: CASRLDSNTGELFF
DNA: TGTGCCAGCAGACTGGACTCGAACACCGGGGAGCTGTTTTTT

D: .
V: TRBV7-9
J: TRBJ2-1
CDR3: CASSSFRGYNEQFF
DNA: TGTGCCAGCAGCTCGTTCCGGGGCTACAATGAGCAGTTCTTC

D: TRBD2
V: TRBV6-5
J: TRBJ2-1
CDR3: CASSQGLAGVNEQFF
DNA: TGTGCCAGCAGTCAGGGACTAGCGGGAGTAAATGAGCAGTTCTTC